The rows below give T cell receptor beta chains drawn from one sample of a study of OX40 agonist ivuxolimab in advanced cancers. This table comes from immunoSEQ multiplex PCR, and its TCRdb copy is limited to in-frame clones, with some not included. The sample yields around 37,000 clones, about four fifths seen once. The specimen was CD4+ or CD8+ T cells sorted from blood, collected in a trial of the OX40 agonist ivuxolimab. Receptors were obtained from an adult with an advanced solid tumor such as melanoma, head and neck, liver or kidney cancer. CDR3s include the opening cysteine and the closing phenylalanine or tryptophan. A D gene is named only where the DNA matches it firmly. Clone size is shown for a subset of rows, as once, few, many or a class of expanded clone.

>.|TRBJ2-5|TRBD1|15|TRBV27
TGTGCCAGCAGTCCCCGACAGGGCGGAAAAGAGACCCAGTACTTC
CASSPRQGGKETQYF
>.|TRBJ2-3|TRBD2|18|TRBV5-8
TGTGCCAGCAGCTTGTTTAGAGCGGGGGGGGATCCCACAGATACGCAGTATTTT
CASSLFRAGGDPTDTQYF
>.|TRBJ1-5|.|17|TRBV6-1
TGTGCCAGCAGTGAAGGGTCCCTTGGGGTTTGGAATCAGCCCCAGCATTTT
CASSEGSLGVWNQPQHF
>.|TRBJ1-5|.|13|TRBV28
TGTGCCAGCAGTTGGTTTAGCAATCAGCCCCAGCATTTT
CASSWFSNQPQHF
>.|TRBJ2-4|.|14|TRBV10-3
TGTGCCATCAGTGCCGAGGGCGGGAAAGACATTCAGTACTTC
CAISAEGGKDIQYF
>medium-sized|TRBJ1-4|TRBD1|14|TRBV5-1
TGCGCCAGCAGCCAGACAGGGGGACGGGGAAAACTGTTTTTT
CASSQTGGRGKLFF
>.|TRBJ1-1|.|14|TRBV5-8
TGTGCCAGCAGCTTGTACCAGGGAATTACTGAAGCTTTCTTT
CASSLYQGITEAFF
>.|TRBJ1-4|.|15|TRBV6-5
TGTGCCAGCAGCCCCGGGGGGGCTGGGGGTGAAAAACTGTTTTTT
CASSPGGAGGEKLFF
>.|TRBJ2-2|TRBD1|16|TRBV6-5
TGTGCCAGCAGTTACGCGACAGGGACACACACCGGGGAGCTGTTTTTT
CASSYATGTHTGELFF
>few|TRBJ2-7|.|12|TRBV6-1
TGTGCCAGCAGTGAAGTCGCCGACGAGCAGTACTTC
CASSEVADEQYF
>.|TRBJ1-3|.|15|TRBV5-5
TGTGCCAGCAGCTTGCTACCGGGCTCTGGAAACACCATATATTTT
CASSLLPGSGNTIYF
>.|TRBJ2-7|.|13|TRBV5-6
TGTGCCAGCAGCGATTACCGGGCCTACGAGCAGTACTTC
CASSDYRAYEQYF
>.|TRBJ2-5|.|15|TRBV7-8
TGTGCCAGCAGCTTAGTATTGGGGGCCCAAGAGACCCAGTACTTC
CASSLVLGAQETQYF
>.|TRBJ2-5|TRBD1|12|TRBV7-9
TGTGCCAGCAGCCCACAGGGGAGGACCCAGTACTTC
CASSPQGRTQYF
>.|TRBJ2-3|.|15|TRBV6-5
TGTGCCAGCAGTTACTCGTCGGCAATTCGGGATACGCAGTATTTT
CASSYSSAIRDTQYF
>.|TRBJ2-7|TRBD1|15|TRBV6-1
TGTGCCAGCAGGAGCGGCGCCAGGGGGCTCTACGAGCAGTACTTC
CASRSGARGLYEQYF
>.|TRBJ1-2|TRBD1|18|TRBV28
TGTGCCAGCAGTTTAGGGGTCGGGACAGGGCCACCTAACTATGGCTACACCTTC
CASSLGVGTGPPNYGYTF
>.|TRBJ2-5|TRBD2|19|TRBV19
TGTGCCAGTAGTATAGCTCCTCCTAAGAGCGGGGGAAGCGGAGAGACCCAGTACTTC
CASSIAPPKSGGSGETQYF
>.|TRBJ1-5|.|14|TRBV5-1
TGCGCCAGCAGCTCCTCCCTGGGCGGTCAGCCCCAGCATTTT
CASSSSLGGQPQHF
>few|TRBJ2-4|.|14|TRBV2
TGTGCCAGCAGTGGGTCGACATACAAAAACATTCAGTACTTC
CASSGSTYKNIQYF
>.|TRBJ2-5|.|14|TRBV6-6
TGTGCCAGCAGTACACAGGGTCATGTGGAGACCCAGTACTTC
CASSTQGHVETQYF